The T cell receptor beta chain described here comes from a study of cytomegalovirus exposure and HLA in healthy donors. Across the study: In terms of ancestry, the Caucasian-associated cluster contained around four fifths of the approximately 420 genotyped donors.

Notes on the study in general: Sequencing had likely introduced a cluster of highly shared sequence variants as an artifact. Most TCRs appeared rarely, but some public TCRs recurred in many donors.

A multiplex PCR was run with 60 Vbeta primers and 13 Jbeta primers. The table came from immunoSEQ multiplex PCR; TCRdb's copy has only in-frame clones and leaves some out. The sample contains 65,000 to 95,000 clones, roughly 78% of which appear only once. All donors participated as healthy donors of bone marrow. This CDR3 is built from 14 residues. V trimming: 2 bases; J trimming: 3 bases; junction bases outside the gene matches: 2. Germline V lookup: CDR1 KGHSH, CDR2 LQKENI. Notes on this clone: No antigen is known for it. The sample holds other DNA sequences that translate to the same CDR3.

Sequenced sample: PBMCs. This clonotype originated in a male donor in good health and CMV-seropositive. V and J are TRBV18 and TRBJ1-1; 8 nucleotides align to TRBD1. This CDR3 reads CASSPLDRDTEAFF. The CDR3 bases are TGTGCCAGCTCACCATTGGACAGGGACACTGAAGCTTTCTTT.